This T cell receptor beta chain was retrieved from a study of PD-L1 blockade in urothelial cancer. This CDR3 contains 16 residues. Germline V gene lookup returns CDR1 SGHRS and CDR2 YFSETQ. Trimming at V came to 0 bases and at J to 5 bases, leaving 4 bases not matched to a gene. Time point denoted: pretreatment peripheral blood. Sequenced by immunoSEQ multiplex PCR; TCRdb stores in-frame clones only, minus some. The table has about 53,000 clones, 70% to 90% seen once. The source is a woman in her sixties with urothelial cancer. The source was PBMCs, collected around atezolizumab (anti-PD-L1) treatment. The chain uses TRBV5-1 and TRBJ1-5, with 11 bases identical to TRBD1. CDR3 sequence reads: CASSLEGQGADQPQHF. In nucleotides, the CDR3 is TGCGCCAGCAGCTTGGAAGGACAGGGGGCGGATCAGCCCCAGCATTTT. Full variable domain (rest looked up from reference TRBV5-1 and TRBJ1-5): KAGVTQTPRYLIKTRGQQVTLSCSPISGHRSVSWYQQTPGQGLQFLFEYFSETQRNKGNFPGRFSGRQFSNSRSEMNVSTLELGDSALYLCASSLEGQGADQPQHFGDGTRLSIL.